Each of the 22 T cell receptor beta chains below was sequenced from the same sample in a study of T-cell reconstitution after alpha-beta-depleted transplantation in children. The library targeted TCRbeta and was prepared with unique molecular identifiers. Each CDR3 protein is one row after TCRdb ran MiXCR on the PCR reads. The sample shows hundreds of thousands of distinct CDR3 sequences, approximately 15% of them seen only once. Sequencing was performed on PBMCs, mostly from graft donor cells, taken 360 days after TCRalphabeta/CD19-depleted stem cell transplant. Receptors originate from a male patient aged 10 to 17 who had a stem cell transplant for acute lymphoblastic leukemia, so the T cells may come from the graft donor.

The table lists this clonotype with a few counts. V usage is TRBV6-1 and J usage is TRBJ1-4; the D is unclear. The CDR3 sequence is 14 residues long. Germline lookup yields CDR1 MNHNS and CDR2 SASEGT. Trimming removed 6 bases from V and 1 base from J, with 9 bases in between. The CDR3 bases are TGTGCCAGCAGCCAAACACTAACTAATGAAAAACTGTTTTTT. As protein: CASSQTLTNEKLFF.

CDR3 sequence reads: CASSSTPPGLVKFNEQFF. CDR3 sequence (DNA): TGTGCCAGCAGTTCAACCCCACCGGGACTAGTAAAATTCAATGAGCAGTTCTTC. The gene calls are TRBV12-3 or TRBV12-4 and TRBJ2-1; 8 bases align to TRBD2. The CDR3 has 18 residues. The ends lost 4 bases at V and 6 bases at J; junction bases unmatched: 17.

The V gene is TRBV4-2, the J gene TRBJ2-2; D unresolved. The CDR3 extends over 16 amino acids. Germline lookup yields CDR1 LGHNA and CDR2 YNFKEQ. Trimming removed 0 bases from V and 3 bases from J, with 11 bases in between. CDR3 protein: CASSQDGHLDTGELFF. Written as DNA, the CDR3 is TGTGCCAGCAGCCAAGATGGGCACCTCGACACCGGGGAGCTGTTTTTT.

Here the CDR3 reads CASSSGLAGGQQFF. Here the CDR3 DNA reads TGTGCCAGCAGCTCGGGACTAGCGGGAGGGCAACAGTTCTTC. The chain combines TRBV7-3 with TRBJ2-1; TRBD2 matches at 16 bases. The CDR3 totals 14 residues. V dropped 4 bases and J dropped 13; count of bases not matched to a gene: 4. Germline CDR1 SGHTA, CDR2 FQGTGA.

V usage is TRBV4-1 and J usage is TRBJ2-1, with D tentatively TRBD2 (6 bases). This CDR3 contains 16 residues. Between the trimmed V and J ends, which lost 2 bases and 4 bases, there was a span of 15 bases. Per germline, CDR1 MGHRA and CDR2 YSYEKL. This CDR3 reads CASSQPTSQRYNEQFF. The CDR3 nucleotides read TGCGCCAGCAGCCAACCCACTAGCCAGAGGTACAATGAGCAGTTCTTC.

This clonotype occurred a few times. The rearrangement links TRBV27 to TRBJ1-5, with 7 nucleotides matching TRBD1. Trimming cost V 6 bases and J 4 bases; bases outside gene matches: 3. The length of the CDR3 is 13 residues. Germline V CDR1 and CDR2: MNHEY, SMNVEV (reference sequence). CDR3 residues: CASRKGQNQPQHF. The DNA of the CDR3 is TGTGCCAGCAGGAAGGGACAGAATCAGCCCCAGCATTTT.

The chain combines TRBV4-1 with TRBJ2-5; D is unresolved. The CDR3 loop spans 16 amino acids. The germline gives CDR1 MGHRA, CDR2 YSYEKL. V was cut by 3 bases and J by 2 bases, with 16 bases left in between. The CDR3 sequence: CASSHTVRTVQETQYF. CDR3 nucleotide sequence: TGCGCCAGCAGCCACACCGTGAGGACGGTACAAGAGACCCAGTACTTC.

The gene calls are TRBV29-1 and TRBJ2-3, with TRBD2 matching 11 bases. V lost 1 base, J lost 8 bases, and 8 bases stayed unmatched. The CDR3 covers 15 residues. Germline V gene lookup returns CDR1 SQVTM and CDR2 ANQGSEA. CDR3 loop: CSVEAIAGGPSTQYF. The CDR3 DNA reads TGCAGCGTTGAAGCCATAGCGGGAGGGCCAAGTACGCAGTATTTT.

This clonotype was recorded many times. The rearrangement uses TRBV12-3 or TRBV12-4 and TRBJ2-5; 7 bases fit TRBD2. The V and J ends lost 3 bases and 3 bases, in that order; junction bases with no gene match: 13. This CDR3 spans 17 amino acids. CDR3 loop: CASSFEDGGRIEETQYF. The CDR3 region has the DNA TGTGCCAGCAGTTTCGAGGACGGCGGGAGAATCGAAGAGACCCAGTACTTC.

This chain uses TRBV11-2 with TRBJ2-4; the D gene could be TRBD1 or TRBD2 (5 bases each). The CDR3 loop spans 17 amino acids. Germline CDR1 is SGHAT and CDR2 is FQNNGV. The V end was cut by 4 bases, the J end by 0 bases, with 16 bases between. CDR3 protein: CASSSEPGTLAKNIQYF. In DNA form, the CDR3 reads TGTGCCAGCAGCTCGGAACCCGGGACCCTAGCCAAAAACATTCAGTACTTC. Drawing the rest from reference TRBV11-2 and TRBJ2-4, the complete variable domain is EAGVAQSPRYKIIEKRQSVAFWCNPISGHATLYWYQQILGQGPKLLIQFQNNGVVDDSQLPKDRFSAERLKGVDSTLKIQPAKLEDSAVYLCASSSEPGTLAKNIQYFGAGTRLSVL.

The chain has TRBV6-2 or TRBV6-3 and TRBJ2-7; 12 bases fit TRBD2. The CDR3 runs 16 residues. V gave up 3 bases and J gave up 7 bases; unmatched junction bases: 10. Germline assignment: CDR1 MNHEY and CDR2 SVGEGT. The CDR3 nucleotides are TGTGCCAGCAGTTATCAGCGACTAGCGGGAGTGTGGGAGCAGTACTTC. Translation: CASSYQRLAGVWEQYF.

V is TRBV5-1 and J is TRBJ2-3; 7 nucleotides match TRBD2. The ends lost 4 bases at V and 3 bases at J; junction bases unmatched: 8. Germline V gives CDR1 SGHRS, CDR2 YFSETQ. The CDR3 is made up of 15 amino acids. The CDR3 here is CASSVNLADTDTQYF. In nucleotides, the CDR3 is TGCGCCAGCAGCGTAAATCTAGCGGATACAGATACGCAGTATTTT.

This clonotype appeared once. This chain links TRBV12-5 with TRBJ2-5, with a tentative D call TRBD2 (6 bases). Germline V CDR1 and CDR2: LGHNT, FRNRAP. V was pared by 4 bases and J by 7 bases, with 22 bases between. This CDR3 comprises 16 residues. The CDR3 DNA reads TGTGCTAGTGGTTCCTCATTTGGGTTGGATAGCGGGACCCAGTACTTC. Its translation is CASGSSFGLDSGTQYF.

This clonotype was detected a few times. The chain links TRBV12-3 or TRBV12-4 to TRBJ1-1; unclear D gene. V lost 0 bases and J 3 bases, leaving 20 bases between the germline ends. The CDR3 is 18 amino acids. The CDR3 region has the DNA TGTGCCAGCAGTTTAGCCGCTCCCGGACTAAGCGGGGACACTGAAGCTTTCTTT. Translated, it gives CASSLAAPGLSGDTEAFF.

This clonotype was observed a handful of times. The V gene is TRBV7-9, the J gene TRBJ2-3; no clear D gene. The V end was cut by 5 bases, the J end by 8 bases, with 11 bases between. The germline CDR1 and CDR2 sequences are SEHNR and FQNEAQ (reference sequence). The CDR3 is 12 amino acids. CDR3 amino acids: CASSRMTSTQYF. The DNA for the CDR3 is TGTGCCAGCAGCCGAATGACAAGTACGCAGTATTTT.

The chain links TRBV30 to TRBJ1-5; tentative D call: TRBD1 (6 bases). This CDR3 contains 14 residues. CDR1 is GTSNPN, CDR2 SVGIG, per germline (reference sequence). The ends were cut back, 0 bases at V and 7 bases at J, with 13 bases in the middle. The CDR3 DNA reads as TGTGCCTGGAGTGTAGACAACAGGGTCCAGCCCCAGCATTTT. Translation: CAWSVDNRVQPQHF.

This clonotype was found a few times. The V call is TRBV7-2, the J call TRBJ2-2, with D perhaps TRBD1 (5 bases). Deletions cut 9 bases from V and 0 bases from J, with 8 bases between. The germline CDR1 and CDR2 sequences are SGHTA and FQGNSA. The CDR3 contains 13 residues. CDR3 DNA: TGTGCCAGGAGACAGACGAACACCGGGGAGCTGTTTTTT. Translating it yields CARRQTNTGELFF.

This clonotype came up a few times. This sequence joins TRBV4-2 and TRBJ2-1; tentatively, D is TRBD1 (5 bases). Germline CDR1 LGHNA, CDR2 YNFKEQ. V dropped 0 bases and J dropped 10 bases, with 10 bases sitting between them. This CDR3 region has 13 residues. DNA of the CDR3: TGTGCCAGCAGCCAAGATTGGGGCAGAGAGCAGTTCTTC. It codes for CASSQDWGREQFF.

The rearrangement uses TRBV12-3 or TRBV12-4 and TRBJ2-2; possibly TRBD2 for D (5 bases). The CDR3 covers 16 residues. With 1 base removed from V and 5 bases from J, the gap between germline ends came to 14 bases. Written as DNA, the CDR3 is TGTGCCAGCAGTTTAGGGGCGGCTCCGGGAACCGGGGAGCTGTTTTTT. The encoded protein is CASSLGAAPGTGELFF.

CDR3 bases: TGCGCCAGCAGCCGACAACAGGGCCAAGAGACCCAGTACTTC. Its protein product is CASSRQQGQETQYF. This sequence joins TRBV4-1 and TRBJ2-5, with a tentative D call TRBD1 (6 bases). The CDR3 spans 14 residues. Trimming stripped 4 bases from V and 1 base from J, with 10 bases between. Germline-derived CDR1 and CDR2 are MGHRA and YSYEKL.

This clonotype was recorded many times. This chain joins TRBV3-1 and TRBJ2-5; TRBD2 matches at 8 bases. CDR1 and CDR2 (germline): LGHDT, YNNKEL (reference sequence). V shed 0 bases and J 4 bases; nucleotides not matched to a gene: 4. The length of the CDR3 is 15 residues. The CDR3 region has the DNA TGTGCCAGCAGCCAAGATGGGCTAGCGGGAGAGACCCAGTACTTC. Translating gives CASSQDGLAGETQYF.

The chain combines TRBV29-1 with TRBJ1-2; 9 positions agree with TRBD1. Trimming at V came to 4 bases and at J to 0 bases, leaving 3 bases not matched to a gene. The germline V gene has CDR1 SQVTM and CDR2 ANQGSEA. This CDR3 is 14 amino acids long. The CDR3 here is CSVVRDRANYGYTF. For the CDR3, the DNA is TGCAGCGTTGTTCGGGACAGGGCTAACTATGGCTACACCTTC.